This TCR beta chain was documented in a study of blood T cell repertoires in COVID-19. CDR3 length: 15 residues. The V gene end was trimmed by 3 bases and the J gene end by 6 bases; junction bases not matched to a gene: 6. Germline V gene data show CDR1 as SGDLS and CDR2 as YYNGEE. Assay used: immunoSEQ multiplex PCR; TCRdb lists only in-frame clones, some missing. Of more than 75,000 clones listed, about 92% were seen once; the top ten hold roughly 2.3%. Sequenced material: peripheral blood. The chain is built from TRBV9 and TRBJ1-4; TRBD1 aligns across 9 bases. The sequence was obtained from a man aged 50 to 60 with acute or convalescent COVID-19. CDR3 nucleotides: TGTGCCAGCAGCGCACAAGACAGGGGGGATGAAAAACTGTTTTTT. This encodes CASSAQDRGDEKLFF.